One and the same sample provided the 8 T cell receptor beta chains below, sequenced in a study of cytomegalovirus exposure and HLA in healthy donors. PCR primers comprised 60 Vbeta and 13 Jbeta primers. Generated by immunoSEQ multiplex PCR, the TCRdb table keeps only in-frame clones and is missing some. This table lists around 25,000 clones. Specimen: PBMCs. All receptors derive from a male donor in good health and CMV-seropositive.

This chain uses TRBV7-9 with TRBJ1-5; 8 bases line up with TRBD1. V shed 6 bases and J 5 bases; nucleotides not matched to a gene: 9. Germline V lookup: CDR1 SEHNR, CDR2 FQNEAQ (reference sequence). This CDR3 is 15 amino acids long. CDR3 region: CASSRGQGGDQPQHF. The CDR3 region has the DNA TGTGCCAGCAGTCGAGGACAGGGAGGAGATCAGCCCCAGCATTTT.

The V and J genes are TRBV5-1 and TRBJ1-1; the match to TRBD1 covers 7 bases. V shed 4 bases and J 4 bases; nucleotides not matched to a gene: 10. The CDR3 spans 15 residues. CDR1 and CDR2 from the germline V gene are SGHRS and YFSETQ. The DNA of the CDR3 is TGCGCCAGCAGCCAGCGAACAGGGGTGGGCACTGAAGCTTTCTTT. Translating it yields CASSQRTGVGTEAFF.

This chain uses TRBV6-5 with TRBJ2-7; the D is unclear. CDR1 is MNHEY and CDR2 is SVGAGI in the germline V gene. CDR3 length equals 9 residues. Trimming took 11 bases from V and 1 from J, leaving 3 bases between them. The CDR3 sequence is CARSYEQYF. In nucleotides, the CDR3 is TGTGCCCGTTCCTACGAGCAGTACTTC.

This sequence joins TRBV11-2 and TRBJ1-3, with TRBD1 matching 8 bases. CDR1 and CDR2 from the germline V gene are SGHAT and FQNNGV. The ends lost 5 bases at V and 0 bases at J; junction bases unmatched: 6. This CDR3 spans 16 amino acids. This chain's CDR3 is CASSPGQGASGNTIYF. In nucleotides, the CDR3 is TGTGCCAGCAGCCCCGGACAGGGAGCCTCTGGAAACACCATATATTTT.

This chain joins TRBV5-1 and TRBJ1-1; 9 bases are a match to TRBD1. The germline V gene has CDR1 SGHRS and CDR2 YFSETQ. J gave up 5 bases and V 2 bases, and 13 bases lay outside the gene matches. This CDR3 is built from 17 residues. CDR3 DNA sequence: TGCGCCAGCAGCTTAGTTCCGGGACAGGGTCGGAATACTGAAGCTTTCTTT. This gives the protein CASSLVPGQGRNTEAFF.

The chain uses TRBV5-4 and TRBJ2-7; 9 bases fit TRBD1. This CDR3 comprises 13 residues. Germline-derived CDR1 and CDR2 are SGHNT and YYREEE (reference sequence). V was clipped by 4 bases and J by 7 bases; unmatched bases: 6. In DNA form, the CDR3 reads TGTGCCAGCAGCAGACAGGGGGTGGGTGAGCAGTACTTC. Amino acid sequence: CASSRQGVGEQYF.

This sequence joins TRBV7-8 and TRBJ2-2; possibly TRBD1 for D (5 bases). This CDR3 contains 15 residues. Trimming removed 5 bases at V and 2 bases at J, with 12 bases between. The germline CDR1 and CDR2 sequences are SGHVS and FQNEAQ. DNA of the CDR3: TGTGCCAGCAGCCAGAGACAGAGCAACACCGGGGAGCTGTTTTTT. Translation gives CASSQRQSNTGELFF.

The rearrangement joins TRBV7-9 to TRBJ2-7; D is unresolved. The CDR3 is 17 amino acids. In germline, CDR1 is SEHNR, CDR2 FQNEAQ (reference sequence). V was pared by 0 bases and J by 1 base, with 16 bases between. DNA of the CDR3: TGTGCCAGCAGCTTAGCGCGCAGCCAGGATCGATCCTACGAGCAGTACTTC. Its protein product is CASSLARSQDRSYEQYF. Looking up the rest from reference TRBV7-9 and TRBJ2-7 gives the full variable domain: DTGVSQNPRHKITKRGQNVTFRCDPISEHNRLYWYRQTLGQGPEFLTYFQNEAQLEKSRLLSDRFSAERPKGSFSTLEIQRTEQGDSAMYLCASSLARSQDRSYEQYFGPGTRLTVT.